This T cell receptor beta chain was recovered during a study of T-cell reconstitution after alpha-beta-depleted transplantation in children. Study-wide points: At the one-year point after transplant, T-cell counts and TCRbeta diversity were found to come mostly from T cells that had been newly produced. Recipient T cells and thymic progenitors that survived were the source of the high TCRbeta diversity seen at day 60 in some patients. Expanded graft clones, several hundred of them, were reportedly the source of alpha-beta T cells about two months after transplant.

The TCRbeta library was prepared with unique molecular identifiers. TCRdb reprocessed the PCR reads with MiXCR, giving one entry per CDR3 protein. This table has around 370,000 distinct CDR3 sequences, 15% to 20% appearing once. Germline-derived CDR1 and CDR2 are WNHNN and SYGVQD (reference sequence). This CDR3 has 16 amino acids. Trimming cost V 4 bases and J 2 bases; bases outside gene matches: 6. This clonotype was seen only a few times. Its antigen is not known. The chain uses TRBV10-1 and TRBJ2-3; 10 nucleotides line up with TRBD1. This sequence originates from a male patient between 2 and 15 years old who had a stem cell transplant for acute lymphoblastic leukemia, so the T cells may come from the graft donor. Sequenced here: PBMCs, mostly from graft donor cells, sampled 360 days after TCRalphabeta/CD19-depleted stem cell transplant. The DNA of the CDR3 is TGCGCCAGCAGTGGGGCAGGACAGGGGGTCACAGATACGCAGTATTTT. This encodes CASSGAGQGVTDTQYF.